These 28 T cell receptor beta chains were all obtained from the same sample, sequenced in a study of lymphopenia after photon versus proton radiotherapy (dated by TCRdb to the late 2010s). The library was made by the immunoSEQ multiplex PCR assay. TCRdb carries this immuneACCESS record with in-frame sequences only. Its versions omit some clonotypes, under half of them owing to an unresolved V gene in the studies checked, with the rest unexplained. This sample holds about 50,000 clones; more than 70% were observed only once. The ten largest make up roughly 27% of the sample. This specimen was peripheral blood, taken from a patient treated with photon-based radiotherapy. All receptors come from a man aged 45 to 65 with gastric cancer.

The chain uses TRBV7-5 and TRBJ2-1; TRBD1 is taken as the D call from the table, unchecked against the DNA. TRBV7-5 is listed as a pseudogene. This CDR3 contains 15 residues. The CDR3 bases are TGTGCCAGAAGCCAGGACAGGGGGTACTACAATGAGCAGTTCTTC. It translates to CARSQDRGYYNEQFF.

The chain employs TRBV15 and TRBJ2-5, with TRBD2 matching 14 bases. This CDR3 is 18 amino acids long. V shed 4 bases and J 4 bases; nucleotides not matched to a gene: 11. In germline, CDR1 is LNHNV, CDR2 YYDKDF (reference sequence). The CDR3 loop reads CATSKQTSGRAGSETQYF. The CDR3 bases are TGTGCCACCAGCAAACAGACTAGCGGGAGGGCAGGGTCAGAGACCCAGTACTTC.

The rearrangement joins TRBV5-5 to TRBJ2-1, with 8 bases fitting TRBD1. V shed 4 bases, J shed 0 bases, and the junction held 6 bases outside the gene matches. From germline, CDR1 is SGHKS and CDR2 YYEKEE (reference sequence). This CDR3 is built from 16 residues. CDR3 nucleotide sequence: TGTGCCAGCAGCCCGGACAGGGCTTCCTCCTACAATGAGCAGTTCTTC. Translating it yields CASSPDRASSYNEQFF.

The chain's CDR3 is CASSLAKGQGRAFF. In DNA, the CDR3 is TGTGCCAGCAGCTTAGCGAAGGGACAGGGCCGGGCTTTCTTT. The chain couples TRBV7-9 to TRBJ1-1; 9 bases are a match to TRBD1. After removal of 0 bases from V and 11 bases from J, the junction contained 7 bases not matched to a gene. The CDR3 consists of 14 residues. Germline assignment: CDR1 SEHNR and CDR2 FQNEAQ (reference sequence).

V and J are TRBV6-1 and TRBJ2-3; maybe TRBD1 (7 bases). Trimming pared 6 bases from V and 4 bases from J, leaving 17 bases between. The CDR3 runs 15 residues. CDR1 and CDR2 (germline): MNHNS, SASEGT. The CDR3 DNA sequence: TGTGCCAGCAGGCGGCGCCAGGGGGGTGCAGATACGCAGTATTTT. This gives the protein CASRRRQGGADTQYF.

The chain has TRBV27 and TRBJ2-3; 9 positions match TRBD1. This CDR3 is built from 14 residues. Germline loops: CDR1 MNHEY, CDR2 SMNVEV (reference sequence). The junction had 7 bases not matched to a gene; V was cut back by 4 bases and J by 8 bases. The CDR3, as DNA: TGTGCCAGCAGTTGGGGACAGGGAGGAATTACGCAGTATTTT. This codes for CASSWGQGGITQYF.

V and J are TRBV6-5 and TRBJ1-5; D is possibly TRBD1 (5 bases). Germline V gene sequence: CDR1 MNHEY, CDR2 SVGAGI. This CDR3 comprises 14 residues. V was cut by 0 bases and J by 6 bases, with 9 bases left in between. The CDR3 region has the DNA TGTGCCAGCAGTTACTCCGACAGCTCTCAGCCCCAGCATTTT. Its protein product is CASSYSDSSQPQHF.

The chain is built from TRBV7-2 and TRBJ2-7, with TRBD1 identical over 7 bases. V gave up 2 bases and J gave up 5 bases; unmatched junction bases: 6. Looked up from germline, CDR1 is SGHTA and CDR2 is FQGNSA. The CDR3 sequence is 14 residues long. CDR3 amino acids: CASSLSGGVDEQYF. The CDR3 coding sequence is TGTGCCAGCAGCTTATCAGGGGGTGTTGACGAGCAGTACTTC.

The chain joins TRBV5-4 to TRBJ1-4, with D maybe TRBD1 (6 bases). The CDR3 sequence is 14 residues long. CDR1 SGHNT and CDR2 YYREEE come from the germline V gene (reference sequence). Trimming pared 5 bases from V and 4 bases from J, leaving 12 bases between. The CDR3 bases are TGTGCCAGCAGTGTACAGGGCTTTAATGAAAAACTGTTTTTT. Its protein product is CASSVQGFNEKLFF. The full variable domain, completed using reference TRBV5-4 and TRBJ1-4, is ETGVTQSPTHLIKTRGQQVTLRCSSQSGHNTVSWYQQALGQGPQFIFQYYREEENGRGNFPPRFSGLQFPNYSSELNVNALELDDSALYLCASSVQGFNEKLFFGSGTQLSVL.

The V gene is TRBV6-6, the J gene TRBJ2-2; 7 bases agree with TRBD2. The V segment lost 2 bases and the J segment 8 bases; nucleotides outside the gene matches: 2. The germline gives CDR1 MNHNY, CDR2 SVGAGI (reference sequence). The CDR3 contains 13 residues. The DNA for the CDR3 is TGTGCCAGCAGTTACGGAGCGGGAGGGGAGCTGTTTTTT. Its protein is CASSYGAGGELFF.

The chain carries TRBV5-1 and TRBJ2-6, with a tentative D call TRBD2 (5 bases). The CDR3 has 15 amino acids. Germline V gene lookup returns CDR1 SGHRS and CDR2 YFSETQ. V lost 4 bases and J lost 2, with 10 bases in between. CDR3 region: CASSVAGPGANVLTF. CDR3 DNA: TGCGCCAGCAGCGTCGCGGGCCCTGGGGCCAACGTCCTGACTTTC.

This clone was counted between two and nine times. V and J are TRBV11-2 and TRBJ1-2, with TRBD1 matching 7 bases. This CDR3 contains 13 residues. Per the germline V gene, CDR1 is SGHAT and CDR2 is FQNNGV. J lost 3 bases, V lost 5 bases, and 3 bases had no gene match. CDR3 sequence reads: CASSPTGDYGYTF. The CDR3 bases are TGTGCCAGCAGCCCTACAGGGGACTATGGCTACACCTTC.

V is TRBV29-1 and J is TRBJ2-1, with 8 bases that match TRBD2. The germline CDR1 and CDR2 sequences are SQVTM and ANQGSEA. The trim removed 0 bases at V and 7 bases at J, leaving 5 bases unmatched. CDR3 length: 14 amino acids. The CDR3 reads CSVEDLGGENEQFF. CDR3 DNA sequence: TGCAGCGTTGAAGATCTCGGGGGGGAGAATGAGCAGTTCTTC.

The chain links TRBV5-6 to TRBJ2-7; no reliable D call. The CDR3 covers 12 residues. V dropped 1 base and J dropped 5 bases, with 7 bases sitting between them. CDR1 SGHDT and CDR2 YYEEEE come from the germline V gene. CDR3 in amino acids: CASSLYGDEQYF. The CDR3, as DNA: TGTGCCAGCAGCTTGTACGGAGACGAGCAGTACTTC.

This sequence joins TRBV7-9 and TRBJ1-1; 10 positions agree with TRBD1. Germline-derived CDR1 and CDR2 are SEHNR and FQNEAQ (reference sequence). The CDR3 has 15 residues. Trimming cost V 1 base and J 4 bases; bases outside gene matches: 3. CDR3 sequence reads: CASSLVGTGATEAFF. For the CDR3, the DNA is TGTGCCAGCAGCTTAGTCGGGACAGGGGCCACTGAAGCTTTCTTT.

Concerning this clone: The sample has other DNA sequences that encode this CDR3 too. The gene calls are TRBV29-1 and TRBJ1-1; no clear D gene. CDR1 and CDR2 (germline): SQVTM, ANQGSEA. Trimming removed 7 bases from V and 1 base from J, with 4 bases in between. This CDR3 is built from 10 residues. The CDR3 is CSAQNTEAFF. The CDR3, as DNA: TGCAGCGCCCAGAACACTGAAGCTTTCTTT.

The DNA of the CDR3 is TGCGCCAGCAGCTTGGGGGATTACACCGGGGAGCTGTTTTTT. It codes for CASSLGDYTGELFF. The chain recombines TRBV5-1 with TRBJ2-2; no reliable D call. Germline V gene sequence: CDR1 SGHRS, CDR2 YFSETQ. The CDR3 has 14 residues. Trimming shortened V by 0 bases and J by 3 bases, and 6 bases separated the two germline ends.

The genes are TRBV6-4 and TRBJ2-1, with a weak D call TRBD1 (6 bases). V lost 5 bases, J lost 5 bases, and 10 bases lay in between. Germline values: CDR1 MRHNA, CDR2 SNTAGT. This CDR3 spans 13 amino acids. CDR3 nucleotides: TGTGCCAGCAGTTTCGGACAGAACAATGAGCAGTTCTTC. Its protein product is CASSFGQNNEQFF.

The rearrangement uses TRBV4-2 and TRBJ2-3; D gene unclear. With 3 bases removed from V and 0 bases from J, the gap between germline ends came to 7 bases. The germline V gene encodes CDR1 LGHNA and CDR2 YNFKEQ. The CDR3 consists of 14 residues. This CDR3 is CASSQRTSTDTQYF. The CDR3 DNA sequence: TGTGCCAGCAGCCAGCGAACTAGCACAGATACGCAGTATTTT.

This chain connects TRBV5-1 to TRBJ2-2, with 9 positions matching TRBD1. Germline assignment: CDR1 SGHRS and CDR2 YFSETQ. V gave up 2 bases and J gave up 3 bases; unmatched junction bases: 2. The CDR3 is 15 residues long. In DNA, the CDR3 is TGCGCCAGCAGCTTAGGACAGGGGTACACCGGGGAGCTGTTTTTT. This codes for CASSLGQGYTGELFF.

This rearrangement joins TRBV28 to TRBJ2-3, with 10 bases lining up with TRBD1. The V gene's germline CDR1 is MDHEN and CDR2 SYDVKM. The CDR3 has 15 residues. V lost 6 bases and J lost 5; bases outside the gene matches: 8. The CDR3 loop is CASSRGTGEVDTQYF. The CDR3 DNA follows: TGTGCCAGCAGCCGAGGGACAGGGGAGGTAGATACGCAGTATTTT.

This clone was observed once. The chain is built from TRBV21-1 and TRBJ1-5; no check of the table's D call, TRBD1, against the DNA was made. TRBV21-1 is listed as a pseudogene. The CDR3 length is 15 residues. Written as DNA, the CDR3 is TGTGCCAGCAGACCTACAGGGATCGGCAATCAGCCCCAGCATTTT. It codes for CASRPTGIGNQPQHF.

The rearrangement uses TRBV21-1 and TRBJ2-5. TRBV21-1 is reported as a pseudogene. This CDR3 has 14 residues. This chain's CDR3 is CASSNGGTRSAQYF. CDR3 bases: TGTGCCAGCAGCAACGGGGGCACTCGCTCTGCCCAGTACTTC.

The V gene is TRBV18, the J gene TRBJ2-7; D perhaps matches TRBD2 (6 bases). Looked up from germline, CDR1 is KGHSH and CDR2 is LQKENI. The CDR3 runs to 16 residues. Between the trimmed V and J ends, which lost 3 bases and 1 base, there was a span of 16 bases. The CDR3 sequence: CASSPLPGVSSYEQYF. In DNA, the CDR3 is TGTGCCAGCTCACCCCTGCCGGGGGTTTCTTCCTACGAGCAGTACTTC.

V and J are TRBV29-1 and TRBJ2-7; 8 positions agree with TRBD1. In germline, CDR1 is SQVTM, CDR2 ANQGSEA. J lost 4 bases, V lost 0 bases, and 8 bases had no gene match. The CDR3 loop spans 15 amino acids. CDR3 sequence: CSVEDPAGGRYEQYF. In DNA form, the CDR3 reads TGCAGCGTTGAAGATCCGGCAGGGGGCAGGTACGAGCAGTACTTC.

V and J are TRBV7-2 and TRBJ2-7; 8 bases agree with TRBD1. Germline loops: CDR1 SGHTA, CDR2 FQGNSA. The CDR3 spans 16 residues. Trimming took 5 bases from V and 3 from J; bases not matched to a gene: 12. This CDR3 reads CASSRTSGQGLYEQYF. The CDR3 bases are TGTGCCAGCAGCCGAACATCTGGACAGGGTCTCTACGAGCAGTACTTC.

The V call is TRBV6-5, the J call TRBJ2-1; D may be TRBD1 (5 bases). The ends were cut back, 7 bases at V and 7 bases at J, with 14 bases in the middle. The CDR3 runs to 13 residues. Per the germline V gene, CDR1 is MNHEY and CDR2 is SVGAGI. The DNA of the CDR3 is TGTGCCAGCACTCCGAAGGGGTGGAATGAGCAGTTCTTC. Encoded protein: CASTPKGWNEQFF.

This clone has just one count. The chain is built from TRBV14 and TRBJ1-1; D uncertain. Deletions cut 0 bases from V and 1 base from J, with 9 bases between. This CDR3 has 15 amino acids. Germline CDR1 is SGHDN and CDR2 is FVKESK. DNA of the CDR3: TGTGCCAGCAGCCAAGATACCCCCAGGAACACTGAAGCTTTCTTT. Residues: CASSQDTPRNTEAFF. Drawing the rest from reference TRBV14 and TRBJ1-1, the complete variable domain is EAGVTQFPSHSVIEKGQTVTLRCDPISGHDNLYWYRRVMGKEIKFLLHFVKESKQDESGMPNNRFLAERTGGTYSTLKVQPAELEDSGVYFCASSQDTPRNTEAFFGQGTRLTVV.